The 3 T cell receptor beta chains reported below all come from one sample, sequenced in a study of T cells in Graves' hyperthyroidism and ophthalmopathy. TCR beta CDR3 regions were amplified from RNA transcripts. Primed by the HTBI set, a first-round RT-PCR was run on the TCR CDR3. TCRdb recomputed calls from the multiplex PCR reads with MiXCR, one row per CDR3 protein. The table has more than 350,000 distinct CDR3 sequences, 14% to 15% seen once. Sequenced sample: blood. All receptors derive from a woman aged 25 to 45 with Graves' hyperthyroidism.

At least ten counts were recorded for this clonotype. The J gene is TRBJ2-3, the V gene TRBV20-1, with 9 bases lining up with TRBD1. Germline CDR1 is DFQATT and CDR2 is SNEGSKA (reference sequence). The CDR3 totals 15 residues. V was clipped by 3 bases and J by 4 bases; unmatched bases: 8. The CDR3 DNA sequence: TGCAGTGCTAGTATGGACAGGGGAGTGGCAGATACGCAGTATTTT. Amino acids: CSASMDRGVADTQYF.

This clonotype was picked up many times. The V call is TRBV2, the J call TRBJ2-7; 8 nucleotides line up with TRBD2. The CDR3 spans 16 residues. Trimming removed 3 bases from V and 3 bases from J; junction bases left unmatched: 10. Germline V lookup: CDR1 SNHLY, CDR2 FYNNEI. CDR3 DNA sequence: TGTGCCAGCAGTGAGGACTCGCCGGGAGGGATCTACGAGCAGTACTTC. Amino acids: CASSEDSPGGIYEQYF.

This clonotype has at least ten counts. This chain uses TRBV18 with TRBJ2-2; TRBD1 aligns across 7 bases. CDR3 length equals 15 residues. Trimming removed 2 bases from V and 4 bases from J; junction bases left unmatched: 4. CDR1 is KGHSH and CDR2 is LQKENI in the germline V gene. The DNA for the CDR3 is TGTGCCAGCTCACCAAGGGGGCGCGGCACCGGGGAGCTGTTTTTT. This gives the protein CASSPRGRGTGELFF.